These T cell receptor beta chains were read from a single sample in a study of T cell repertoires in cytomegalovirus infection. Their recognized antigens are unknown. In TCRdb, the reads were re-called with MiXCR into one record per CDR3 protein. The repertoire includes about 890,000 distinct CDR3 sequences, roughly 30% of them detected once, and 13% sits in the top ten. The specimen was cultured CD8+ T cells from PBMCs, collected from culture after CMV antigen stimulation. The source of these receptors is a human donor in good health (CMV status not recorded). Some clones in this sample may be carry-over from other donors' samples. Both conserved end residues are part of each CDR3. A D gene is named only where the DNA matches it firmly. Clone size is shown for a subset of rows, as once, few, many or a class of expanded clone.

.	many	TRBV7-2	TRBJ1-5	CASSLAGGEQPQHF	TGTGCCAGCAGCTTAGCAGGGGGAGAGCAGCCCCAGCATTTT
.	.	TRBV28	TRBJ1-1	CASSYDGGDTEAFF	TGTGCCAGCAGTTACGACGGCGGGGACACTGAAGCTTTCTTT
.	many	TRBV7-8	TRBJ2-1	CASSLSDYYNEQFF	TGTGCCAGCAGCTTATCGGATTACTACAATGAGCAGTTCTTC
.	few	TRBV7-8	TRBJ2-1	CASSLLYPAADEQFF	TGTGCCAGCAGCTTACTATACCCTGCGGCGGATGAGCAGTTCTTC
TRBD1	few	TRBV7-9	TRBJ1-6	CASSPTGDDSPLHF	TGTGCCAGCAGCCCAACAGGGGATGATTCACCCCTCCACTTT
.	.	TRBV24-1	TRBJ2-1	CATSDLPTNEQFF	TGTGCCACCAGTGATTTGCCGACGAATGAGCAGTTCTTC
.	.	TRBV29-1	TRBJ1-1	CSVLPRGTNTEAFF	TGCAGCGTACTACCCCGTGGGACGAACACTGAAGCTTTCTTT
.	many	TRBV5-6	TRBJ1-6	CASSLDNSPLHF	TGTGCCAGCAGCTTAGATAATTCACCCCTCCACTTT
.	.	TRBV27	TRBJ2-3	CASSRQSHTQYF	TGTGCCAGCAGTAGGCAGTCTCATACGCAGTATTTT
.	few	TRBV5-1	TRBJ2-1	CASSLRDKGYNEQFF	TGCGCCAGCAGCCTCCGGGACAAAGGTTACAATGAGCAGTTCTTC
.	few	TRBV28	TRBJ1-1	CASRHRDGLNTEAFF	TGTGCCAGCAGACACCGGGACGGATTGAACACTGAAGCTTTCTTT
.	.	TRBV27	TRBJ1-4	CASSNGGQGHEKLFF	TGTGCCAGCAGTAACGGTGGGCAGGGTCATGAAAAACTGTTTTTT
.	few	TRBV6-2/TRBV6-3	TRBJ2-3	CASSPFGTRTDTQYF	TGTGCCAGCAGTCCGTTCGGAACTCGCACAGATACGCAGTATTTT
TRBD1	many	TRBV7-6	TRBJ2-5	CASSAEGQGWETQYF	TGTGCCAGCAGCGCAGAGGGACAGGGATGGGAGACCCAGTACTTC
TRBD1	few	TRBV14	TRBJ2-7	CASSKGQGTDEQYF	TGTGCCAGCAGCAAGGGACAGGGTACCGACGAGCAGTACTTC
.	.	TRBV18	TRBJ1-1	CASSPPITQVEAFF	TGTGCCAGCTCACCACCCATCACCCAGGTTGAAGCTTTCTTT
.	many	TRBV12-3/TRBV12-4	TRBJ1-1	CASSYGPNTEAFF	TGTGCCAGCAGTTACGGCCCGAACACTGAAGCTTTCTTT
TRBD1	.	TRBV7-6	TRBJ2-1	CASSPKGADGDNEQFF	TGTGCCAGCAGTCCTAAGGGGGCAGACGGCGACAATGAGCAGTTCTTC
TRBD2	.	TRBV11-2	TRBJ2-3	CASSTRTSGSADTQYF	TGTGCCAGCAGCACCCGGACTAGCGGGAGCGCAGATACGCAGTATTTT
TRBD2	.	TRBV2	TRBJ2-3	CASSEAFSGITDTQYF	TGTGCCAGCAGTGAAGCGTTCAGCGGGATCACAGATACGCAGTATTTT
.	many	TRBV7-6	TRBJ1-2	CASSYGSDGYTF	TGTGCCAGCAGCTACGGGTCCGATGGCTACACCTTC
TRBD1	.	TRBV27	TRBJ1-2	CASSSTGTGGYTF	TGTGCCAGCAGTTCCACCGGGACAGGTGGCTACACCTTC
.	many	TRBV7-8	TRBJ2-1	CASSSVSRLDYNEQFF	TGTGCCAGCAGCTCGGTTTCGAGACTAGACTACAATGAGCAGTTCTTC
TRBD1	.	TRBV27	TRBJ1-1	CASSLWMTGKGGGKEAFF	TGTGCCAGCAGTTTATGGATGACAGGGAAAGGAGGTGGGAAAGAAGCTTTCTTT
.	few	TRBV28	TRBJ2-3	CASSFQGHTDTQYF	TGTGCCAGCAGTTTCCAGGGTCACACAGATACGCAGTATTTT
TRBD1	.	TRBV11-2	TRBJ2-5	CASSLDGGQRETQYF	TGTGCCAGCAGCTTAGATGGGGGACAGCGGGAGACCCAGTACTTC
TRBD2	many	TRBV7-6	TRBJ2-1	CASSPSGLRSYNEQFF	TGTGCCAGCAGCCCATCGGGACTACGCTCCTACAATGAGCAGTTCTTC
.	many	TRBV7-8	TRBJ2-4	CASSSRRGVQYF	TGTGCCAGCAGCTCCCGAAGGGGAGTTCAGTACTTC
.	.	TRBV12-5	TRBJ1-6	CASGLAHLNSPLHF	TGTGCTAGTGGTTTGGCACATCTCAATTCACCCCTCCACTTT
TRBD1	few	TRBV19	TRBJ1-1	CASSTEGATEAFF	TGTGCCAGTAGTACCGAGGGGGCGACTGAAGCTTTCTTT
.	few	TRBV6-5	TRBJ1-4	CASRKQGRTNEKLFF	TGTGCCAGCAGAAAGCAGGGACGGACTAATGAAAAACTGTTTTTT
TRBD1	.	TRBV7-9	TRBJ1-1	CASSLGQQMNTEAFF	TGTGCCAGCAGCCTGGGACAGCAAATGAACACTGAAGCTTTCTTT
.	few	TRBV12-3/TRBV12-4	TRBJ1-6	CASSYGVNNSPLHF	TGTGCCAGCAGTTACGGGGTTAATAATTCACCCCTCCACTTT
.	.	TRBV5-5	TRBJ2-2	CASGGIGELFF	TGTGCCAGTGGTGGGATCGGGGAGCTGTTTTTT
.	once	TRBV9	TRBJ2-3	CASSVRPIRFISSTDTQYF	TGTGCCAGCAGCGTACGACCTATTCGGTTTATTTCTAGCACAGATACGCAGTATTTT
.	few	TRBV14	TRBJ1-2	CASSQDILEDGYTF	TGTGCCAGCAGCCAAGATATCTTGGAGGATGGCTACACCTTC
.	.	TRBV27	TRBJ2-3	CASSHLGFVGTDTQYF	TGTGCCAGCAGTCATCTGGGGTTCGTCGGCACAGATACGCAGTATTTT
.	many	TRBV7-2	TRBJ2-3	CASSWGGTAPPDTQYF	TGTGCCAGCAGCTGGGGTGGGACCGCCCCCCCAGATACGCAGTATTTT
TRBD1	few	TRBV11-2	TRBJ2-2	CASSPRTGTGELFF	TGTGCCAGCAGCCCGAGGACAGGCACCGGGGAGCTGTTTTTT
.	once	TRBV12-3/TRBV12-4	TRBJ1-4	CASTPGTNEKLFF	TGTGCCAGCACCCCTGGAACTAATGAAAAACTGTTTTTT